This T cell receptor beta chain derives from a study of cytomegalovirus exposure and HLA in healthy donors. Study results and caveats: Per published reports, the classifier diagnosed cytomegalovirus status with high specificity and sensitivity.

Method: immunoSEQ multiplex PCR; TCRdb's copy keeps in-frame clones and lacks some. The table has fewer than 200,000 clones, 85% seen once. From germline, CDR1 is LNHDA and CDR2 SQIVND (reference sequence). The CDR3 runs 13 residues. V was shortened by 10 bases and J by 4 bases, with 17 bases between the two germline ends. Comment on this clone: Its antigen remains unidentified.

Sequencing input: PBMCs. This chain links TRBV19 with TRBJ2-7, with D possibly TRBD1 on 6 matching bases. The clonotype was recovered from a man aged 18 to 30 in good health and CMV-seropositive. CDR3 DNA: TGTGCCACCGCGGCAGGGACACCTTACGAGCAGTACTTC. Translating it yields CATAAGTPYEQYF.